These 18 T cell receptor beta chains were sequenced from one sample in a study of prognosis after radiotherapy for stage I lung cancer. Amplicons of TCR beta CDR3 were generated from genomic DNA by two-round multiplex PCR. Primers targeting each individual TRBV and TRBJ gene were applied in first-round PCR. TCRdb processed the multiplex PCR reads anew with MiXCR; each CDR3 protein has one entry. This table has nearly 25,000 distinct CDR3 sequences, roughly two fifths appearing once. The material sequenced was PBMCs, taken before or after stereotactic body radiation therapy (not recorded which). All receptors derive from a donor aged 50 or older with non-small cell lung cancer.

This clonotype was observed once. This likely reflects a read error, since a far larger clone is one base away. This sequence joins TRBV24-1 and TRBJ1-5; no definite D call. The CDR3 consists of 15 residues. Per the germline V gene, CDR1 is KGHDR and CDR2 is SFDVKD. The CDR3 is CASSPGVGSRQHQHF. For the CDR3, the DNA is TGTGCCAGCAGTCCCGGGGTGGGGTCGCGGCAGCACCAGCATTTT.

In its sample, this clonotype is medium-sized. The rearrangement joins TRBV20-1 to TRBJ2-3; 12 bases match TRBD2. V lost 0 bases and J lost 4; bases outside the gene matches: 5. Germline CDR1 and CDR2: DFQATT and SNEGSKA (reference sequence). CDR3 length: 16 amino acids. CDR3 DNA sequence: TGCAGTGCTAGAGATCCTAGCGGGAGGGCCTCAGATACGCAGTATTTT. Its protein is CSARDPSGRASDTQYF.

In the case of this clonotype: A read error may account for a junction end that differs from germline. The J gene is TRBJ2-3, the V gene TRBV9, with D tentatively TRBD2 (6 bases). There are 16 residues in the CDR3. Germline CDR1 and CDR2: SGDLS and YYNGEE. This CDR3 is CASSVRDLISTDTKYF. CDR3 sequence (DNA): TGTGCCAGCAGCGTACGGGACTTAATAAGCACGGATACGAAGTATTTT.

The genes are TRBV2 and TRBJ2-3, with D perhaps TRBD1 (5 bases). Trimming shortened V by 5 bases and J by 6 bases, and 15 bases separated the two germline ends. The CDR3 sequence is 14 residues long. The germline V gene encodes CDR1 SNHLY and CDR2 FYNNEI. CDR3 sequence: CASSYLFQGDTQYF. DNA for the CDR3: TGTGCCAGCAGTTACCTCTTCCAGGGTGATACGCAGTATTTT.

Notes on this clonotype: A far bigger clonotype differs at one base, so this is likely a read error. The V gene is TRBV6-4, the J gene TRBJ2-2; tentatively, D is TRBD2 (6 bases). V was cut by 5 bases and J by 1 base, with 23 bases left in between. Germline V gene sequence: CDR1 MRHNA, CDR2 SNTAGT. The CDR3 consists of 19 residues. Here the CDR3 DNA reads TGTGCCAGCAGTTTACGGTTCTTCCGACTAGAGGAGAACACCGGGGAGCTGTTTTTT. Amino acid sequence: CASSLRFFRLEENTGELFF.

This clonotype is classed as large. The chain links TRBV7-2 to TRBJ1-5, with D maybe TRBD1 (5 bases). CDR1 and CDR2 from the germline V gene are SGHTA and FQGNSA. There are 15 residues in the CDR3. Trimming took 5 bases from V and 4 from J, leaving 15 bases between them. CDR3 sequence: CASSRDSQINQPQHF. The DNA of the CDR3 is TGTGCCAGCAGCCGAGACAGCCAAATTAATCAGCCCCAGCATTTT.

With regard to this clonotype: A read error likely explains this, since a far larger clone differs by one base. The chain recombines TRBV12-3 or TRBV12-4 with TRBJ1-6; D remains ambiguous. Judging by the DNA end, TRBJ1-1 fits better; the J call may be wrong. This CDR3 contains 15 residues. The DNA of the CDR3 is TGTGCCAGCAGTTTAAAGGGTTGGTTCTCCGCTGAAGCTTTCTTT. Its protein is CASSLKGWFSAEAFF.

This clonotype was observed a few times. Since a much larger clone is just one base distant, this may be a read error. The V gene is TRBV18, the J gene TRBJ2-7, with a tentative D call TRBD2 (5 bases). The CDR3 extends over 11 amino acids. V was pared by 3 bases and J by 6 bases, with 6 bases between. Germline values: CDR1 KGHSH, CDR2 LQKENI. The CDR3 nucleotides are TGTGCCAGCTCACCGGACTCCGAGCAGTACTTC. Its protein product is CASSPDSEQYF. Together with reference TRBV18 and TRBJ2-7, the CDR3 gives the full variable domain: NAGVMQNPRHLVRRRGQEARLRCSPMKGHSHVYWYRQLPEEGLKFMVYLQKENIIDESGMPKERFSAEFPKEGPSILRIQQVVRGDSAAYFCASSPDSEQYFGPGTRLTVT.

This clonotype has at least ten counts. The V and J genes are TRBV3-1 and TRBJ2-3, with a tentative D call TRBD2 (6 bases). With 1 base removed from V and 7 bases from J, the gap between germline ends came to 21 bases. This CDR3 region has 17 residues. Germline lookup yields CDR1 LGHDT and CDR2 YNNKEL (reference sequence). As DNA, the CDR3 is TGTGCCAGCAGCCAAGGTCATATAGCGGAGTCCGGGAATACGCAGTATTTT. This encodes CASSQGHIAESGNTQYF.

This clonotype was picked up many times. This sequence joins TRBV20-1 and TRBJ2-3; D unclear. CDR1 is DFQATT and CDR2 is SNEGSKA in the germline V gene (reference sequence). CDR3 length equals 12 residues. V lost 7 bases and J lost 3, with 11 bases in between. The DNA for the CDR3 is TGCAGTGGCTCGGTGGGGACAGATACGCAGTATTTT. It yields the protein CSGSVGTDTQYF.

This clonotype was picked up many times. V usage is TRBV4-2 and J usage is TRBJ2-1; weak D call: TRBD1 (5 bases). Looked up from germline, CDR1 is LGHNA and CDR2 is YNFKEQ. With 0 bases removed from V and 0 bases from J, the gap between germline ends came to 21 bases. The CDR3 runs 20 residues. CDR3 loop: CASSQDPSGEIGASYNEQFF. The CDR3 DNA is TGTGCCAGCAGCCAAGACCCCAGTGGGGAAATTGGGGCCTCCTACAATGAGCAGTTCTTC.

This clonotype showed up many times. CDR3 DNA sequence: TGTGCCAGCTCACCAAACAGGGCGGGCGGTTACACTGAAGCTTTCTTT. Translated, it gives CASSPNRAGGYTEAFF. The chain has TRBV18 and TRBJ1-1; D perhaps matches TRBD1 (6 bases). Per germline, CDR1 KGHSH and CDR2 LQKENI. The CDR3 sequence is 16 residues long. Trimming took 2 bases from V and 3 from J, leaving 16 bases between them.

This clonotype was seen ten or more times. V and J are TRBV12-3 or TRBV12-4 and TRBJ1-5; TRBD1 matches 8 bases. V was pared by 4 bases and J by 6 bases, with 5 bases of the junction left unmatched. The CDR3 is 14 residues long. CDR3 in DNA: TGTGCCAGCAGTTGGGGACAGGCAAGTCAGCCCCAGCATTTT. This sequence encodes CASSWGQASQPQHF.

This chain joins TRBV5-1 and TRBJ2-3; possibly TRBD2 for D (6 bases). Germline V CDR1 and CDR2: SGHRS, YFSETQ. Trimming pared 6 bases from V and 1 base from J, leaving 18 bases between. The CDR3 runs to 16 residues. Here the CDR3 DNA reads TGCGCCAGCATCAGGTGGACTACCCGAGGCACAGATACGCAGTATTTT. It yields the protein CASIRWTTRGTDTQYF.

V usage is TRBV5-1 and J usage is TRBJ2-5; D not resolved. The J call may be incorrect, as the DNA end agrees better with TRBJ2-1. The CDR3 loop spans 16 amino acids. In germline, CDR1 is SGHRS, CDR2 YFSETQ. This chain's CDR3 is CASRPEQSARANEQFF. The CDR3 DNA reads as TGCGCCAGCAGACCCGAACAGTCTGCAAGGGCAAATGAGCAGTTCTTC.

The V call is TRBV7-6, the J call TRBJ2-1; tentatively, D is TRBD1 or TRBD2 (6 bases each). Germline V lookup: CDR1 SGHVS, CDR2 FNYEAQ. CDR3 length: 17 amino acids. V was clipped by 1 base and J by 0 bases, with 13 bases between them. The CDR3 loop is CASSLVGGRGSYNEQFF. Here the CDR3 DNA reads TGTGCCAGCAGCTTAGTAGGGGGGCGGGGCTCCTACAATGAGCAGTTCTTC.

The sample holds many counts of this clonotype. The gene calls are TRBV2 and TRBJ1-3, with D maybe TRBD1 (6 bases). V gave up 5 bases and J gave up 8 bases, with 16 bases separating them. Germline CDR1 is SNHLY and CDR2 is FYNNEI. There are 14 residues in the CDR3. The CDR3 sequence: CASSTDSAAHTIYF. The CDR3 DNA is TGTGCCAGCAGTACGGACAGTGCGGCGCACACCATATATTTT.

This clonotype appeared many times. The V and J genes are TRBV7-6 and TRBJ2-3; possible D gene TRBD1, 6 bases. Germline values: CDR1 SGHVS, CDR2 FNYEAQ. The CDR3 extends over 17 amino acids. The V end lost 0 bases, the J end lost 2 bases, and 15 bases lay between the germline ends. CDR3 loop: CASSLAQGLGVTDTQYF. The CDR3, as DNA: TGTGCCAGCAGCTTAGCCCAGGGGCTCGGGGTCACAGATACGCAGTATTTT.